These T cell receptor beta chains were read from a single sample in a study of T cells in Graves' hyperthyroidism and ophthalmopathy. TCRdb reprocessed the multiplex PCR reads with MiXCR, giving one entry per CDR3 protein. The sample shows 700,000 or so distinct CDR3 sequences, roughly 15% of them seen only once. The sample comprised blood. These receptors all stem from a man aged 18 to 35 with Graves' hyperthyroidism. Each CDR3 is given with its conserved first and last residue. D genes are given only for firm matches. Clone size is stated in some rows and not others, as once, few, many or a class when expanded.

abundance: many; v_gene: TRBV2; d_gene: -; j_gene: TRBJ2-7; CDR3nt: TGTGCCAGCAGTCGGCTTAGTGGGGGCTACGAGCAGTACTTC; CDR3aa: CASSRLSGGYEQYF
abundance: many; v_gene: TRBV7-9; d_gene: -; j_gene: TRBJ1-1; CDR3nt: TGTGCCAGCAGCTTAGCGGGGCCAGGGGAAACTTTCTTT; CDR3aa: CASSLAGPGETFF
abundance: many; v_gene: TRBV7-9; d_gene: TRBD1; j_gene: TRBJ1-1; CDR3nt: TGTGCCAGCAGCCTCAGGACAGGGGGGAACACTGAAGCTTTCTTT; CDR3aa: CASSLRTGGNTEAFF
abundance: many; v_gene: TRBV11-3; d_gene: TRBD2; j_gene: TRBJ2-1; CDR3nt: TGTGCCAGCAGCTTTAATAGCGGGAAGTCCTACAATGAGCAGTTCTTC; CDR3aa: CASSFNSGKSYNEQFF
abundance: few; v_gene: TRBV9; d_gene: -; j_gene: TRBJ2-1; CDR3nt: TGTGCCAGCAGCGAGCCCCTGGACAATGAGCAGTTCTTC; CDR3aa: CASSEPLDNEQFF
abundance: -; v_gene: TRBV28; d_gene: -; j_gene: TRBJ1-5; CDR3nt: TGTGCCAGCAGTCCCGGTTCAGGGCCCCAGCATTTT; CDR3aa: CASSPGSGPQHF
abundance: -; v_gene: TRBV2; d_gene: -; j_gene: TRBJ2-3; CDR3nt: TGTGCCAGCAGTGAAGCGGCCGGGACTGTCACAGATACGCAGTATTTT; CDR3aa: CASSEAAGTVTDTQYF
abundance: many; v_gene: TRBV12-3/TRBV12-4; d_gene: TRBD1; j_gene: TRBJ1-1; CDR3nt: TGTGCCAGCAGCCTTACAGGGGCCACTGAAGCTTTCTTT; CDR3aa: CASSLTGATEAFF
abundance: many; v_gene: TRBV18; d_gene: TRBD1; j_gene: TRBJ1-6; CDR3nt: TGTGCCAGCTCACAAACCGGGACAGGGGGAGATTCACCCCTCCACTTT; CDR3aa: CASSQTGTGGDSPLHF
abundance: -; v_gene: TRBV9; d_gene: -; j_gene: TRBJ2-1; CDR3nt: TGTGCCAGCAGCGTAGCGGGAGCGGGTGAGCAGTTCTTC; CDR3aa: CASSVAGAGEQFF
abundance: many; v_gene: TRBV12-3/TRBV12-4; d_gene: TRBD1; j_gene: TRBJ2-5; CDR3nt: TGTGCCAGCAGTTTCCACAGGGGTGAGACCCAGTACTTC; CDR3aa: CASSFHRGETQYF
abundance: many; v_gene: TRBV28; d_gene: -; j_gene: TRBJ1-2; CDR3nt: TGTGCCGGCAAACCCCCCGGGGGGAACTATGGCTACACCTTC; CDR3aa: CAGKPPGGNYGYTF
abundance: few; v_gene: TRBV10-3; d_gene: -; j_gene: TRBJ2-6; CDR3nt: TGTGCCATCAGTGGTGGCCTCGGTGACGGCTCTGGGGCCAACGTCCTGACTTTC; CDR3aa: CAISGGLGDGSGANVLTF
abundance: -; v_gene: TRBV6-5; d_gene: -; j_gene: TRBJ2-7; CDR3nt: TGTGCCAGCAGTTACGGGCTGGGTTCCTACGAGCAGTACTTC; CDR3aa: CASSYGLGSYEQYF
abundance: few; v_gene: TRBV19; d_gene: -; j_gene: TRBJ1-1; CDR3nt: TGTGCCAGTAGTAGTATTGTGGGGATGAACACTGAAGCTTTCTTT; CDR3aa: CASSSIVGMNTEAFF
abundance: many; v_gene: TRBV20-1; d_gene: TRBD2; j_gene: TRBJ2-5; CDR3nt: TGCAGTGCTAGAGATATCTCCGGGAGGGCCCAGAGGGAGACCCAGTACTTC; CDR3aa: CSARDISGRAQRETQYF
abundance: many; v_gene: TRBV28; d_gene: TRBD1; j_gene: TRBJ1-5; CDR3nt: TGTGCCAGCACCCCAAGGACAGGATTAAGCAATCAGCCCCAGCATTTT; CDR3aa: CASTPRTGLSNQPQHF
abundance: many; v_gene: TRBV28; d_gene: TRBD2; j_gene: TRBJ2-3; CDR3nt: TGTGCCACCCTAGCGGGTAACACAGATACGCAGTATTTT; CDR3aa: CATLAGNTDTQYF
abundance: many; v_gene: TRBV6-1; d_gene: TRBD2; j_gene: TRBJ2-3; CDR3nt: TGTGCCAGCAGTGAAGGCGGGAGCGCAGATACGCAGTATTTT; CDR3aa: CASSEGGSADTQYF
abundance: many; v_gene: TRBV28; d_gene: -; j_gene: TRBJ2-7; CDR3nt: TGTGCCAGCAGTTTATTTGGTTGGCGTTCCTCCTACGAGCAGTACTTC; CDR3aa: CASSLFGWRSSYEQYF
abundance: -; v_gene: TRBV29-1; d_gene: -; j_gene: TRBJ1-3; CDR3nt: TGCAGCGTGACAGTTCTCTCTGGAAACACCATATATTTT; CDR3aa: CSVTVLSGNTIYF
abundance: few; v_gene: TRBV15; d_gene: -; j_gene: TRBJ2-5; CDR3nt: TGTGCCACCAGCAGAGAAGGGGGTACGGAGACCCAGTACTTC; CDR3aa: CATSREGGTETQYF
abundance: many; v_gene: TRBV12-3/TRBV12-4; d_gene: -; j_gene: TRBJ2-5; CDR3nt: TGTGCCAGCAGTGGACTTGTGGAGGGGACGGAGACCCAGTACTTC; CDR3aa: CASSGLVEGTETQYF
abundance: many; v_gene: TRBV25-1; d_gene: -; j_gene: TRBJ2-1; CDR3nt: TGTGCCAGCAAGGGGGAGGGGTACAATGAGCAGTTCTTC; CDR3aa: CASKGEGYNEQFF
abundance: -; v_gene: TRBV19; d_gene: -; j_gene: TRBJ2-3; CDR3nt: TGTGCCAGTAGGCCTCGGACGGACGGCACAGATACGCAGTATTTT; CDR3aa: CASRPRTDGTDTQYF
abundance: -; v_gene: TRBV12-5; d_gene: -; j_gene: TRBJ2-2; CDR3nt: TGTGCTAGTGGCCCTTCTGTTCGCGTCTACACCGGGGAGCTGTTTTTT; CDR3aa: CASGPSVRVYTGELFF
abundance: -; v_gene: TRBV28; d_gene: -; j_gene: TRBJ2-1; CDR3nt: TGTGCCAGCAGGCTCGGGGCAGCGTCTGCATACAATGAGCAGTTCTTC; CDR3aa: CASRLGAASAYNEQFF
abundance: many; v_gene: TRBV5-1; d_gene: TRBD2; j_gene: TRBJ2-1; CDR3nt: TGCGCCAGCAGCAAGGGACTAGCGGACTCCAATGAGCAGTTCTTC; CDR3aa: CASSKGLADSNEQFF
abundance: few; v_gene: TRBV20-1; d_gene: -; j_gene: TRBJ1-5; CDR3nt: TGCAGTGCTAGAGGCGGGGCCAATCAGCCCCAGCATTTT; CDR3aa: CSARGGANQPQHF
abundance: many; v_gene: TRBV28; d_gene: -; j_gene: TRBJ1-2; CDR3nt: TGTGCCAGCAGTTTCCCTCACAATTACTATGGCTACACCTTC; CDR3aa: CASSFPHNYYGYTF
abundance: -; v_gene: TRBV7-2; d_gene: -; j_gene: TRBJ2-2; CDR3nt: TGTGCCAGCAGCCCTCCAGAAGGGGTGACCGGGGAGCTGTTTTTT; CDR3aa: CASSPPEGVTGELFF
abundance: many; v_gene: TRBV18; d_gene: -; j_gene: TRBJ1-1; CDR3nt: TGTGCCAGCTCCCAAGACCAGGGAGGCACTGAAGCTTTCTTT; CDR3aa: CASSQDQGGTEAFF
abundance: -; v_gene: TRBV9; d_gene: TRBD2; j_gene: TRBJ2-5; CDR3nt: TGTGCCAGCAGTCAAGGGGCGGGAGGGCCAGTGGAGACCCAGTACTTC; CDR3aa: CASSQGAGGPVETQYF
abundance: many; v_gene: TRBV7-9; d_gene: -; j_gene: TRBJ2-7; CDR3nt: TGTGCCAGCAGCTTAGCCCGGGGCGTCTCGTACGAGCAGTACTTC; CDR3aa: CASSLARGVSYEQYF
abundance: many; v_gene: TRBV28; d_gene: TRBD2; j_gene: TRBJ2-1; CDR3nt: TGTGCCAGCAGTTTATTCTCTAGCGGGAGGAGGGGCTACAATGAGCAGTTCTTC; CDR3aa: CASSLFSSGRRGYNEQFF
abundance: many; v_gene: TRBV12-3/TRBV12-4; d_gene: -; j_gene: TRBJ1-2; CDR3nt: TGTGCCAGCAGTCCCGTTACAGGGAACTACGGCTACACCTTC; CDR3aa: CASSPVTGNYGYTF
abundance: -; v_gene: TRBV20-1; d_gene: TRBD1; j_gene: TRBJ2-3; CDR3nt: TGCAGTGCTAATAGGGACAGGGGGCGGGCAGATACGCAGTATTTT; CDR3aa: CSANRDRGRADTQYF
abundance: -; v_gene: TRBV20-1; d_gene: -; j_gene: TRBJ2-4; CDR3nt: TGCAGTGCCGAGGGGGTCGCCAAAAACATTCAGTACTTC; CDR3aa: CSAEGVAKNIQYF
abundance: few; v_gene: TRBV28; d_gene: -; j_gene: TRBJ1-1; CDR3nt: TGTGCCAGCAGCTCAGGGACAGCTTTCTTT; CDR3aa: CASSSGTAFF
abundance: few; v_gene: TRBV3-1; d_gene: -; j_gene: TRBJ1-1; CDR3nt: TGTGCCAGCAGCCAATTGGGAGCGAACACTGAAGCTTTCTTT; CDR3aa: CASSQLGANTEAFF
abundance: -; v_gene: TRBV19; d_gene: TRBD1; j_gene: TRBJ2-7; CDR3nt: TGTGCCAGTAGTATGGGAAGGGGACAGTCCTACGAGCAGTACTTC; CDR3aa: CASSMGRGQSYEQYF
abundance: -; v_gene: TRBV3-1; d_gene: -; j_gene: TRBJ2-7; CDR3nt: TGTGCCAGCAGCCAAGATAGGTACGGGCTAGCCCTCTCCTACGAGCAGTACTTC; CDR3aa: CASSQDRYGLALSYEQYF
abundance: few; v_gene: TRBV20-1; d_gene: -; j_gene: TRBJ2-7; CDR3nt: TGCAGTGCTAGGCCGGACCAGTCTTACGAGCAGTACTTC; CDR3aa: CSARPDQSYEQYF
abundance: -; v_gene: TRBV19; d_gene: -; j_gene: TRBJ1-5; CDR3nt: TGTGCCAGTAGTCAGTGGGGGGCTCAGCCCCAGCATTTT; CDR3aa: CASSQWGAQPQHF
abundance: -; v_gene: TRBV28; d_gene: -; j_gene: TRBJ1-5; CDR3nt: TGTGCCAGCAGTCCCCGACAGCTCTATAGCAATCAGCCCCAGCATTTT; CDR3aa: CASSPRQLYSNQPQHF
abundance: few; v_gene: TRBV7-9; d_gene: -; j_gene: TRBJ1-3; CDR3nt: TGTGCCAGCAGCCCTCAGGGAGTTGGAAACACCATATATTTT; CDR3aa: CASSPQGVGNTIYF
abundance: few; v_gene: TRBV30; d_gene: -; j_gene: TRBJ1-4; CDR3nt: TGTGCCTGGGCGTATACCGGGGGAGCTAATGAAAAACTGTTTTTT; CDR3aa: CAWAYTGGANEKLFF
abundance: few; v_gene: TRBV4-2; d_gene: -; j_gene: TRBJ2-1; CDR3nt: TGTGCCAGCAGCCAAGAGAGGGCCGGCTACAATGAGCAGTTCTTC; CDR3aa: CASSQERAGYNEQFF
abundance: -; v_gene: TRBV19; d_gene: -; j_gene: TRBJ1-5; CDR3nt: TGTGCCAGTAGTTATGGCAATCAGCCCCAGCATTTT; CDR3aa: CASSYGNQPQHF
abundance: -; v_gene: TRBV27; d_gene: -; j_gene: TRBJ2-7; CDR3nt: TGTGCCAGCAGTTTTGACTACTCCTACGAGCAGTACTTC; CDR3aa: CASSFDYSYEQYF
abundance: -; v_gene: TRBV6-2/TRBV6-3; d_gene: TRBD2; j_gene: TRBJ2-5; CDR3nt: TGTGCCAGCAGAAAGACTAGCTCCGGGGAGACCCAGTACTTC; CDR3aa: CASRKTSSGETQYF